A single T cell receptor (beta chain) is shown here with its context. The data belong to a study of technical replicates of blood from a handful of donors. V dropped 6 bases and J dropped 5 bases, with 11 bases sitting between them. From germline, CDR1 is LGHNT and CDR2 FRNRAP. The CDR3 contains 13 residues. Clones were read by immunoSEQ multiplex PCR, and TCRdb kept only the in-frame ones, dropping some. The profile covers over 65,000 clones, with 94% appearing a single time and less than 0.3% taken by the ten largest. The sequenced material came from T cells isolated from PBMCs. The rearrangement links TRBV12-5 to TRBJ1-5; D uncertain. The sequence was collected from a human donor in good health. The CDR3 DNA is TGTGCTAGTGGGCTAACCGTGGATCAGCCCCAGCATTTT. It encodes CASGLTVDQPQHF.